Shown below are 12 T cell receptor beta chains from a single sample sequenced in a study of T cell repertoires in cytomegalovirus infection. TCRdb independently ran MiXCR on the reads; one entry per CDR3 protein. Among about 330,000 distinct CDR3 sequences, over 7.5% were seen once, and the ten largest hold 4.3%. The sequenced sample consisted of PBMCs. The origin of the receptors is a human donor in good health (CMV status not recorded). Some clones in this sample may be carry-over from other donors' samples.

This chain connects TRBV6-5 to TRBJ2-5; TRBD1 matches 7 bases. Germline trimming cut 3 bases from V and 4 bases from J; bases unmatched to any gene: 5. The CDR3 loop spans 14 amino acids. Germline CDR1 is MNHEY and CDR2 is SVGAGI. CDR3 sequence reads: CASSYTPGGETQYF. The CDR3 coding sequence is TGTGCCAGCAGTTATACACCAGGGGGAGAGACCCAGTACTTC.

This clonotype was found many times. V and J are TRBV6-5 and TRBJ1-6, with D unresolved. Germline V gene sequence: CDR1 MNHEY, CDR2 SVGAGI. This CDR3 has 17 residues. V lost 0 bases and J 14 bases, leaving 23 bases between the germline ends. In nucleotides, the CDR3 is TGTGCCAGCAGTTACTCTGATTTCGGAAGGAAGGGCGGCACCCTCCACTTT. It encodes CASSYSDFGRKGGTLHF.

This clonotype was observed a handful of times. The chain has TRBV4-2 and TRBJ2-2, with a tentative D call TRBD2 (6 bases). From germline, CDR1 is LGHNA and CDR2 YNFKEQ. Trimming pared 0 bases from V and 2 bases from J, leaving 13 bases between. The CDR3 length is 17 residues. The CDR3 is CASSQEVGGINTGELFF. CDR3 nucleotides: TGTGCCAGCAGCCAAGAGGTCGGAGGGATAAACACCGGGGAGCTGTTTTTT.

This clonotype was recorded many times. This rearrangement joins TRBV7-9 to TRBJ2-3; D remains unclear. This CDR3 has 15 residues. Trimming removed 5 bases at V and 6 bases at J, with 18 bases between. CDR1 is SEHNR and CDR2 is FQNEAQ in the germline V gene (reference sequence). CDR3 amino acids: CASSPMDRTPDTQYF. The CDR3 nucleotides read TGTGCCAGCAGCCCAATGGACCGTACCCCGGATACGCAGTATTTT.

Many counts were recorded for this clonotype. The chain has TRBV7-2 and TRBJ2-3; TRBD2 agrees at 12 bases. After removal of 5 bases from V and 5 bases from J, the junction contained 11 bases not matched to a gene. CDR3 length: 17 amino acids. CDR1 is SGHTA and CDR2 is FQGNSA in the germline V gene. CDR3 protein: CASSPTSGGPKGDTQYF. In nucleotides, the CDR3 is TGTGCCAGCAGCCCGACTAGCGGGGGCCCTAAGGGAGATACGCAGTATTTT.

The chain recombines TRBV12-3 or TRBV12-4 with TRBJ1-2; D is undetermined. The V end was cut by 6 bases, the J end by 3 bases, with 11 bases between. The CDR3 is made up of 13 amino acids. The CDR3 here is CASRRERDYGYTF. The CDR3 DNA follows: TGTGCCAGCAGGAGAGAACGGGACTATGGCTACACCTTC.

The table lists this clonotype with many counts. This chain links TRBV7-9 with TRBJ2-7; a possible D gene is TRBD1 (5 bases). This CDR3 is built from 16 residues. The V and J ends lost 8 bases and 0 bases respectively, with 20 bases between them. The germline V gene has CDR1 SEHNR and CDR2 FQNEAQ (reference sequence). In nucleotides, the CDR3 is TGTGCCAGCTCCAGGGTGGTTGCAGGGAACTCCTACGAGCAGTACTTC. This gives the protein CASSRVVAGNSYEQYF.

This clonotype was seen many times. The rearrangement uses TRBV7-2 and TRBJ2-3, with 15 bases fitting TRBD2. CDR3 length equals 19 residues. Germline CDR1 SGHTA, CDR2 FQGNSA. With V trimmed by 4 bases and J by 7 bases, 15 bases remained unmatched. The CDR3 DNA follows: TGTGCCAGCAGCTCGGCCTCCGGGACTAGCGGGGGGAATGCAAATACGCAGTATTTT. It specifies CASSSASGTSGGNANTQYF. Drawing the rest from reference TRBV7-2 and TRBJ2-3, the complete variable domain is GAGVSQSPSNKVTEKGKDVELRCDPISGHTALYWYRQSLGQGLEFLIYFQGNSAPDKSGLPSDRFSAERTGGSVSTLTIQRTQQEDSAVYLCASSSASGTSGGNANTQYFGPGTRLTVL.

This clonotype was observed at least ten times. The chain has TRBV19 and TRBJ2-3; 8 bases fit TRBD1. This CDR3 has 14 residues. Looked up from germline, CDR1 is LNHDA and CDR2 is SQIVND (reference sequence). With V trimmed by 5 bases and J by 3 bases, 4 bases remained unmatched. CDR3 region: CASSRQGTTDTQYF. CDR3 coding DNA: TGTGCCAGTAGTCGACAGGGGACGACAGATACGCAGTATTTT.

This clonotype has only a few counts. The chain has TRBV12-3 or TRBV12-4 and TRBJ1-5; tentatively, D is TRBD1 (6 bases). The CDR3 is 16 amino acids. V lost 6 bases, J lost 3 bases, and 18 bases lay in between. The CDR3 is CASRGGWGANNQPQHF. DNA for the CDR3: TGTGCCAGCAGGGGGGGTTGGGGGGCAAACAATCAGCCCCAGCATTTT.

This clonotype was found many times. V is TRBV7-3 and J is TRBJ1-2; D gene unclear. The length of the CDR3 is 14 residues. Between the trimmed V and J ends, which lost 4 bases and 8 bases, there was a span of 17 bases. Germline CDR1 is SGHTA and CDR2 is FQGTGA. The CDR3 sequence is CASSSGAGLGGYTF. DNA of the CDR3: TGTGCCAGCAGCTCCGGAGCGGGTCTGGGCGGCTACACCTTC.

This clonotype was observed at least ten times. The V call is TRBV12-3 or TRBV12-4, the J call TRBJ2-5, with no clear D. Between the trimmed V and J ends, which lost 6 bases and 2 bases, there was a span of 10 bases. The CDR3 has 13 residues. The CDR3 sequence is CASRPDFQETQYF. DNA of the CDR3: TGTGCCAGCAGACCAGACTTTCAAGAGACCCAGTACTTC.